The 3 T cell receptor beta chains reported below all come from one sample, sequenced in a study of T cells in Graves' hyperthyroidism and ophthalmopathy. RNA transcripts provided the source from which TCR beta CDR3 regions were amplified. The HTBI primer set was used in a first-round RT-PCR of the TCR CDR3. One entry per CDR3 protein results from TCRdb running MiXCR on the multiplex PCR reads. The table includes 350,000 or so distinct CDR3 sequences, around 18% detected once. The material sequenced was blood. The receptors here all came from a woman aged 40 to 50 with Graves' ophthalmopathy.

In this sample, this clonotype turned up many times. The V gene is TRBV2, the J gene TRBJ1-1; maybe TRBD1 (6 bases). This CDR3 contains 13 residues. Trimming removed 8 bases from V and 6 bases from J, with 16 bases in between. From germline, CDR1 is SNHLY and CDR2 FYNNEI. The CDR3 coding sequence is TGTGCCAGCGCAGAACGGGACACCGCTGAAGCTTTCTTT. Translated: CASAERDTAEAFF.

The chain carries TRBV6-1 and TRBJ1-5, with a possible D match to TRBD1 (5 bases). The CDR3 consists of 15 residues. CDR1 and CDR2 (germline): MNHNS, SASEGT. Trimming cost V 7 bases and J 4 bases, with 17 bases left between them. For the CDR3, the DNA is TGTGCCAGCAAACAAAATGACAGAGGAAATCAGCCCCAGCATTTT. Translated, it gives CASKQNDRGNQPQHF.

There are many counts of this clonotype. J is TRBJ2-7 and V is TRBV6-1; 12 bases are shared with TRBD1. CDR1 and CDR2 from the germline V gene are MNHNS and SASEGT. The trim removed 8 bases at V and 5 bases at J, leaving 7 bases unmatched. The CDR3 covers 14 residues. This chain's CDR3 is CASRRGQGANEQYF. CDR3 bases: TGTGCCAGCCGCCGGGGACAGGGGGCCAACGAGCAGTACTTC.